The 27 T cell receptor beta chains in this list originate from one sample, sequenced in a study of identifying expanded T cells in peripheral blood. Sequencing used immunoSEQ multiplex PCR; TCRdb keeps in-frame clones, though not all of them. The sample shows about 98,000 clones, 70% to 90% of them seen only once. Sequenced input: blood. Source of these receptors: a person aged 18 to 70 in good health.

The chain carries TRBV7-9 and TRBJ1-4, with D uncertain. CDR1 is SEHNR, CDR2 FQNEAQ, per germline (reference sequence). The germline V and J ends were trimmed by 3 bases and 8 bases, with 13 bases remaining between them. The CDR3 has 14 residues. CDR3 bases: TGTGCCAGCAGCTTCTCGGGTTTTCAAGAAAAACTGTTTTTT. Its protein product is CASSFSGFQEKLFF.

The rearrangement uses TRBV30 and TRBJ1-2, with 7 bases matching TRBD1. V lost 4 bases to trimming and J lost 7 bases; unmatched junction nucleotides: 6. The CDR3 contains 12 residues. Germline-derived CDR1 and CDR2 are GTSNPN and SVGIG (reference sequence). CDR3 in DNA: TGTGCCTGGAAAGACAGGGCCGCTGGCTACACCTTC. As protein: CAWKDRAAGYTF.

The chain employs TRBV5-6 and TRBJ2-3, with TRBD1 as a possible D gene (6 bases). V was trimmed by 4 bases and J by 7 bases, leaving 10 bases between them. CDR3 length: 12 amino acids. Germline V gene data show CDR1 as SGHDT and CDR2 as YYEEEE. CDR3: CASSPRGYTQYF. The DNA for the CDR3 is TGTGCCAGCAGCCCCAGGGGATATACGCAGTATTTT.

The genes are TRBV5-1 and TRBJ2-3; a weak D match, TRBD2 (6 bases). CDR1 is SGHRS, CDR2 YFSETQ, per germline. The CDR3 covers 14 residues. The V and J ends lost 6 bases and 0 bases respectively, with 11 bases between them. The CDR3 DNA follows: TGCGCCAGCATGGCGGGGTATAGCACAGATACGCAGTATTTT. Amino acids: CASMAGYSTDTQYF.

V usage is TRBV19 and J usage is TRBJ2-7; D call uncertain. The germline V gene has CDR1 LNHDA and CDR2 SQIVND (reference sequence). The CDR3 extends over 12 amino acids. V lost 4 bases to trimming and J lost 3 bases, with 7 bases between them. Here the CDR3 DNA reads TGTGCCAGTAGTAACCAGGTCTACGAGCAGTACTTC. This encodes CASSNQVYEQYF.

This chain links TRBV7-9 with TRBJ1-2; a possible D gene is TRBD1 (5 bases). CDR1 and CDR2 (germline): SEHNR, FQNEAQ (reference sequence). The V gene lost 5 bases and the J gene lost 6 bases, with 13 bases spanning the gap. The CDR3 has 13 amino acids. For the CDR3, the DNA is TGTGCCAGCAGCCCAGGCGCGGGGGATGGCTACACCTTC. Amino acids: CASSPGAGDGYTF.

About this clone itself: The junction differs from germline at one of its ends, possibly a read error. This chain uses TRBV25-1 with TRBJ1-5, with TRBD1 identical over 8 bases. CDR1 MGHDK and CDR2 SYGVNS come from the germline V gene. The CDR3 covers 14 residues. CDR3 sequence reads: CASRETGADQLQHF. CDR3 bases: TGTGCCAGCAGGGAGACAGGGGCGGATCAGCTCCAGCATTTT.

The chain recombines TRBV2 with TRBJ1-4; D unclear. This CDR3 is 14 amino acids long. The V gene lost 4 bases and the J gene lost 1 base, with 7 bases spanning the gap. Germline V lookup: CDR1 SNHLY, CDR2 FYNNEI. The CDR3 loop is CASSGRRTNEKLFF. CDR3 coding DNA: TGTGCCAGCAGTGGCCGAAGAACTAATGAAAAACTGTTTTTT.

The J gene is TRBJ1-6, the V gene TRBV7-2; maybe TRBD1 (6 bases). The CDR3 covers 15 residues. The germline gives CDR1 SGHTA, CDR2 FQGNSA. V dropped 4 bases and J dropped 7 bases, with 14 bases sitting between them. CDR3 DNA sequence: TGTGCCAGCAGCTCCAGCCGGGACACCAATTCACCCCTCCACTTT. This codes for CASSSSRDTNSPLHF.

The chain recombines TRBV2 with TRBJ2-5; the D gene is possibly TRBD1 (6 bases). The CDR3 contains 16 residues. Looked up from germline, CDR1 is SNHLY and CDR2 is FYNNEI. Trimming stripped 6 bases from V and 4 bases from J, with 21 bases between. The CDR3, as DNA: TGTGCCAGCAGGATGGCAGGGGATCCCATCAGAGAGACCCAGTACTTC. Its translation: CASRMAGDPIRETQYF.

This chain joins TRBV28 and TRBJ2-3; tentatively, D is TRBD2 (7 bases). Germline CDR1 MDHEN, CDR2 SYDVKM. The V end was cut by 6 bases, the J end by 6 bases, with 16 bases between. The length of the CDR3 is 14 residues. The CDR3 nucleotides read TGTGCCAGCAGAGGGGGGAGGGGTCGGGATACGCAGTATTTT. This translates into CASRGGRGRDTQYF.

This clone was counted a single time. The chain employs TRBV7-8 and TRBJ1-1; 8 bases are shared with TRBD1. The CDR3 is made up of 16 amino acids. V lost 2 bases, J lost 5 bases, and 10 bases stayed unmatched. Per germline, CDR1 SGHVS and CDR2 FQNEAQ. CDR3 bases: TGTGCCAGCAGCTTAATAGATGGACAGGGCCGGACTGAAGCTTTCTTT. Its protein is CASSLIDGQGRTEAFF. The full variable domain, completed using reference TRBV7-8 and TRBJ1-1, is GAGVSQSPRYKVAKRGQDVALRCDPISGHVSLFWYQQALGQGPEFLTYFQNEAQLDKSGLPSDRFFAERPEGSVSTLKIQRTQQEDSAVYLCASSLIDGQGRTEAFFGQGTRLTVV.

The chain has TRBV9 and TRBJ1-6; possibly TRBD1 for D (5 bases). V lost 0 bases to trimming and J lost 7 bases, with 17 bases between them. In germline, CDR1 is SGDLS, CDR2 YYNGEE. CDR3 length equals 17 residues. For the CDR3, the DNA is TGTGCCAGCAGCGTAGATATTTTGGGGGGGGAAAATTCACCCCTCCACTTT. Protein: CASSVDILGGENSPLHF.

The chain recombines TRBV7-9 with TRBJ2-7; the D gene could be TRBD1 or TRBD2 (7 bases each). Trimming removed 4 bases from V and 4 bases from J, with 26 bases in between. The germline CDR1 and CDR2 sequences are SEHNR and FQNEAQ (reference sequence). The CDR3 covers 18 residues. The CDR3 nucleotides read TGTGCCAGCAGCTCCTTAACCCACTTGACAGGGAGGGATTACGAGCAGTACTTC. Residues: CASSSLTHLTGRDYEQYF.

CDR3 residues: CASSVDGGGYTGELFF. CDR3 DNA sequence: TGTGCCAGCAGCGTAGATGGTGGGGGGTACACCGGGGAGCTGTTTTTT. The J gene is TRBJ2-2, the V gene TRBV9, with D perhaps matching TRBD2 (6 bases). The V end lost 0 bases, the J end lost 3 bases, and 12 bases lay between the germline ends. CDR3 size: 16 residues. Germline V lookup: CDR1 SGDLS, CDR2 YYNGEE.

V gene TRBV5-1 combines with J gene TRBJ2-7; 10 nucleotides agree with TRBD1. This CDR3 contains 15 residues. V lost 3 bases, J lost 7 bases, and 10 bases stayed unmatched. Germline CDR1 reads SGHRS; CDR2 reads YFSETQ. CDR3 sequence (DNA): TGCGCCAGCAGCTGGAGGACAGGGGGGGAAGAAGAGCAGTACTTC. Its translation: CASSWRTGGEEEQYF. Based on the CDR3 plus reference TRBV5-1 and TRBJ2-7, the full variable domain is KAGVTQTPRYLIKTRGQQVTLSCSPISGHRSVSWYQQTPGQGLQFLFEYFSETQRNKGNFPGRFSGRQFSNSRSEMNVSTLELGDSALYLCASSWRTGGEEEQYFGPGTRLTVT.

The rearrangement uses TRBV5-4 and TRBJ1-2; D remains ambiguous. With 0 bases removed from V and 4 bases from J, the gap between germline ends came to 10 bases. The length of the CDR3 is 14 residues. The germline V gene encodes CDR1 SGHNT and CDR2 YYREEE (reference sequence). Here the CDR3 DNA reads TGTGCCAGCAGCTTGGATACATCCCCCTATGGCTACACCTTC. Residues: CASSLDTSPYGYTF.

The CDR3 bases are TGTGCCAGCAGCCAAGATGCCTATGGCTACACCTTC. Its protein is CASSQDAYGYTF. The chain joins TRBV14 to TRBJ1-2; D is ambiguous. The CDR3 consists of 12 residues. V lost 0 bases, J lost 4 bases, and 3 bases lay in between. CDR1 and CDR2 from the germline V gene are SGHDN and FVKESK.

Ten or more counts support this clone. The chain carries TRBV7-8 and TRBJ1-1; TRBD1 might be the D (6 bases). The CDR3 spans 13 residues. The germline V and J ends were trimmed by 2 bases and 5 bases, with 9 bases remaining between them. The V gene's germline CDR1 is SGHVS and CDR2 FQNEAQ. CDR3 in amino acids: CASSLNRVTEAFF. The CDR3 nucleotides read TGTGCCAGCAGCTTAAACAGGGTAACTGAAGCTTTCTTT.

This clone occurred a few times. V gene TRBV18 combines with J gene TRBJ2-2; no definite D call. V was pared by 3 bases and J by 4 bases, with 12 bases between. CDR3 size: 15 residues. CDR1 is KGHSH, CDR2 LQKENI, per germline. The CDR3, as DNA: TGTGCCAGCTCACCCCTGATATCGGGCACCGGGGAGCTGTTTTTT. It codes for CASSPLISGTGELFF.

The chain joins TRBV7-9 to TRBJ2-7; no firm D call. Per germline, CDR1 SEHNR and CDR2 FQNEAQ (reference sequence). The CDR3 sequence is 11 residues long. V dropped 5 bases and J dropped 7 bases, with 9 bases sitting between them. The CDR3 protein is CASSPGWEQYF. CDR3 coding DNA: TGTGCCAGCAGCCCCGGGTGGGAGCAGTACTTC.

The V call is TRBV28, the J call TRBJ1-5; tentatively, D is TRBD1 (6 bases). Germline lookup yields CDR1 MDHEN and CDR2 SYDVKM. The CDR3 spans 12 residues. V shed 8 bases and J shed 7 bases, with 12 bases lying between them. The CDR3 region has the DNA TGTGCCAGCCGGGGGGCCTGGCAGCCCCAGCATTTT. It yields the protein CASRGAWQPQHF. The variable domain in full, with the rest retrieved from reference TRBV28 and TRBJ1-5, is DVKVTQSSRYLVKRTGEKVFLECVQDMDHENMFWYRQDPGLGLRLIYFSYDVKMKEKGDIPEGYSVSREKKERFSLILESASTNQTSMYLCASRGAWQPQHFGDGTRLSIL.

The chain employs TRBV30 and TRBJ1-1; D is perhaps TRBD1 (5 bases). The V end was cut by 3 bases, the J end by 2 bases, with 7 bases between. Germline V gene lookup returns CDR1 GTSNPN and CDR2 SVGIG (reference sequence). The CDR3 extends over 12 amino acids. The CDR3 loop is CAWRGLNTEAFF. CDR3 in DNA: TGTGCCTGGAGGGGACTAAACACTGAAGCTTTCTTT.

The chain links TRBV10-3 to TRBJ1-1; D is unresolved. CDR1 ENHRY and CDR2 SYGVKD come from the germline V gene. Trimming shortened V by 0 bases and J by 5 bases, and 7 bases separated the two germline ends. The CDR3 has 13 amino acids. The CDR3 reads CAISESRGTEAFF. The CDR3, as DNA: TGTGCCATCAGTGAGTCGAGAGGGACTGAAGCTTTCTTT.

The rearrangement links TRBV4-1 to TRBJ2-2; D not resolved. Trimming shortened V by 3 bases and J by 0 bases, and 20 bases separated the two germline ends. Germline V gives CDR1 MGHRA, CDR2 YSYEKL. The CDR3 covers 19 residues. The CDR3 DNA reads as TGCGCCAGCAGCCATTACTTGAGCAACTTTTATGCGAACACCGGGGAGCTGTTTTTT. Amino acid sequence: CASSHYLSNFYANTGELFF.

The chain couples TRBV29-1 to TRBJ1-5; TRBD1 matches 8 bases. This CDR3 region has 13 residues. Per the germline V gene, CDR1 is SQVTM and CDR2 is ANQGSEA. V shed 5 bases, J shed 3 bases, and the junction held 3 bases outside the gene matches. CDR3 region: CSVWDRNNQPQHF. The CDR3, as DNA: TGCAGCGTTTGGGACAGGAACAATCAGCCCCAGCATTTT.

The rearrangement joins TRBV18 to TRBJ1-1, with D maybe TRBD1 (6 bases). V dropped 3 bases and J dropped 1 base, with 6 bases sitting between them. Germline CDR1 is KGHSH and CDR2 is LQKENI. The CDR3 extends over 13 amino acids. CDR3 residues: CASSPGQNTEAFF. The DNA for the CDR3 is TGTGCCAGCTCACCGGGACAGAACACTGAAGCTTTCTTT.